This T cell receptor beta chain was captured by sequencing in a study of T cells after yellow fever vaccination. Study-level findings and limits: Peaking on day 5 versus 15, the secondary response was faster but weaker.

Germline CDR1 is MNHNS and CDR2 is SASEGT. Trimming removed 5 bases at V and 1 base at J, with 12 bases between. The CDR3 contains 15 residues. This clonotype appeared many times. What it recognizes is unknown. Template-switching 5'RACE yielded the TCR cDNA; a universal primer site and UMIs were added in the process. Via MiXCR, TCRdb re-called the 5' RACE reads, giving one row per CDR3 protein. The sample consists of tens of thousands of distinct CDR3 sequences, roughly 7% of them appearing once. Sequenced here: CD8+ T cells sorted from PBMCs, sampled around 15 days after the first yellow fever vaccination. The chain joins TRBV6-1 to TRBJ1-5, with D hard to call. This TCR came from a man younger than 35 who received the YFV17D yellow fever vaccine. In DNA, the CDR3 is TGTGCCAGCAGTACCGGAGGACGGAGCAATCAGCCCCAGCATTTT. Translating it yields CASSTGGRSNQPQHF.